This TCR beta chain comes out of a study of OX40 agonist ivuxolimab in advanced cancers. Assay: immunoSEQ multiplex PCR; the TCRdb copy retains only in-frame clones and omits some. This sample has more than 11,000 clones, with more than 75% found just once. V was trimmed by 7 bases and J by 0 bases, leaving 13 bases between them. The germline V gene encodes CDR1 LNHDA and CDR2 SQIVND (reference sequence). The CDR3 totals 15 residues. The receptor comes from an adult with an advanced solid tumor such as melanoma, head and neck, liver or kidney cancer. The chain couples TRBV19 to TRBJ1-5; D is ambiguous. The sequences come from CD4+ or CD8+ T cells sorted from blood, collected in a trial of the OX40 agonist ivuxolimab. CDR3 region: CASTEGTYSNQPQHF. In DNA, the CDR3 is TGTGCCAGTACTGAGGGAACGTATAGCAATCAGCCCCAGCATTTT. Full variable domain (missing parts from reference TRBV19 and TRBJ1-5): DGGITQSPKYLFRKEGQNVTLSCEQNLNHDAMYWYRQDPGQGLRLIYYSQIVNDFQKGDIAEGYSVSREKKESFPLTVTSAQKNPTAFYLCASTEGTYSNQPQHFGDGTRLSIL.